This note documents a single T cell receptor (beta chain) sequence. This entry comes from a study of shared clonotypes between healthy human individuals. The CDR3 is 18 residues long. J was trimmed by 2 bases and V by 0 bases; bases with no gene match: 6. CDR1 is SEHNR and CDR2 is FQNEAQ in the germline V gene (reference sequence). Assay: immunoSEQ multiplex PCR; the TCRdb copy retains only in-frame clones and omits some. The repertoire holds about 2.3 million clones, about nine tenths seen once, with 0.3% to 0.4% in the top ten. The sample consisted of naive CD4+ T cells from PBMCs. Subset indicated: CD45RA+ positively selected. This sequence originates from a man younger than 35 in good health. Some clones in this sample may be carry-over from other donors' samples. The gene calls are TRBV7-9 and TRBJ2-1; TRBD2 matches 11 bases. DNA for the CDR3: TGTGCCAGCAGCTTAGCCTGGACTAGCGGGTCCACCTACAATGAGCAGTTCTTC. Protein: CASSLAWTSGSTYNEQFF.